Below, 19 T cell receptor beta chains from the same sample are listed, as sequenced in a study of T cell responses to AZD1222 COVID-19 vaccine. Sequencing was performed with immunoSEQ multiplex PCR; in TCRdb, only in-frame clones are kept and a portion is missing. The table lists around 84,000 clones, approximately 85% of them singletons. The source was peripheral blood, collected 28 days after the second AZD1222 dose. The source of these receptors is an adult who received the AZD1222 COVID-19 vaccine.

The V and J genes are TRBV4-2 and TRBJ2-7; 8 bases are a match to TRBD2. Per germline, CDR1 LGHNA and CDR2 YNFKEQ. This CDR3 is 14 amino acids long. V shed 1 base and J 7 bases; nucleotides not matched to a gene: 6. The CDR3 DNA is TGTGCCAGCAGCCAAGTTCCGGGGGGGAGGGAGCAGTACTTC. It specifies CASSQVPGGREQYF.

The rearrangement uses TRBV7-3 and TRBJ2-3; TRBD1 agrees at 9 bases. The J segment lost 6 bases and the V segment lost 5 bases, leaving 6 bases of the junction unmatched. The CDR3 covers 14 residues. The V gene's germline CDR1 is SGHTA and CDR2 FQGTGA. The CDR3 spells CASSVQGATDTQYF. For the CDR3, the DNA is TGTGCCAGCAGCGTACAGGGGGCTACGGATACGCAGTATTTT. Combining the CDR3 with reference TRBV7-3 and TRBJ2-3 gives the whole variable domain GAGVSQTPSNKVTEKGKYVELRCDPISGHTALYWYRQSLGQGPEFLIYFQGTGAADDSGLPNDRFFAVRPEGSVSTLKIQRTERGDSAVYLCASSVQGATDTQYFGPGTRLTVL.

This clone has only one observation. This chain uses TRBV4-2 with TRBJ1-4; possibly TRBD1 for D (5 bases). CDR3 length: 15 residues. Germline lookup yields CDR1 LGHNA and CDR2 YNFKEQ. Trimming took off 1 base at V and 8 bases at J, with 14 bases between the two ends. CDR3 protein: CASSQGAGQEEKLFF. CDR3 coding DNA: TGTGCCAGCAGCCAAGGAGCAGGGCAGGAGGAAAAACTGTTTTTT.

V usage is TRBV28 and J usage is TRBJ1-2, with D maybe TRBD1 (5 bases). V was shortened by 3 bases and J by 2 bases, with 7 bases between the two germline ends. From germline, CDR1 is MDHEN and CDR2 SYDVKM. There are 13 residues in the CDR3. As DNA, the CDR3 is TGTGCCAGCAGTTTGAGACAGAACTATGGCTACACCTTC. Protein: CASSLRQNYGYTF.

The gene calls are TRBV4-1 and TRBJ2-2; D assignment may be TRBD1 or TRBD2 (5 bases each). Trimming left V 0 bases short and J 2 bases short, with 13 bases between. CDR3 size: 17 residues. Germline V CDR1 and CDR2: MGHRA, YSYEKL. CDR3 DNA sequence: TGCGCCAGCAGCCAAGATGGTTGGGGGACCAACACCGGGGAGCTGTTTTTT. Amino acid sequence: CASSQDGWGTNTGELFF.

This chain joins TRBV3-1 (or the pseudogene TRBV3-2) and TRBJ2-1; 10 nucleotides line up with TRBD2. Germline CDR1 and CDR2: LGHDT and YNNKEL (reference sequence). V lost 1 base, J lost 6 bases, and 3 bases stayed unmatched. The CDR3 covers 15 residues. The CDR3 nucleotides are TGTGCCAGCAGCCAAGCAAGCGGGGGGGGCAATGAGCAGTTCTTC. This sequence encodes CASSQASGGGNEQFF.

The J gene is TRBJ2-7, the V gene TRBV29-1; 12 bases match TRBD2. V dropped 1 base and J dropped 3; count of bases not matched to a gene: 1. CDR1 is SQVTM, CDR2 ANQGSEA, per germline. CDR3 length: 14 amino acids. CDR3 DNA sequence: TGCAGCGTTGAAGGACTAGCGGGGGACTACGAGCAGTACTTC. Translating it yields CSVEGLAGDYEQYF.

The chain uses TRBV7-2 and TRBJ2-1, with 9 bases lining up with TRBD2. This CDR3 is built from 17 residues. V lost 3 bases, J lost 7 bases, and 13 bases stayed unmatched. Germline lookup yields CDR1 SGHTA and CDR2 FQGNSA. CDR3 sequence (DNA): TGTGCCAGCAGCTTCGCGCCGGTGGCGGGGGGGGGAAATGAGCAGTTCTTC. It yields the protein CASSFAPVAGGGNEQFF.

The J gene is TRBJ1-1, the V gene TRBV5-1; the D gene is possibly TRBD1 (5 bases). This CDR3 is 17 amino acids long. The germline gives CDR1 SGHRS, CDR2 YFSETQ. Between the trimmed V and J ends, which lost 4 bases and 3 bases, there was a span of 22 bases. CDR3 nucleotides: TGCGCCAGCAGCCCGTTGGGGGGAGAAATCCGGGACACTGAAGCTTTCTTT. This encodes CASSPLGGEIRDTEAFF.

This chain links TRBV5-1 with TRBJ1-3; TRBD1 aligns across 10 bases. Trimming at V came to 4 bases and at J to 2 bases, leaving 6 bases not matched to a gene. The germline gives CDR1 SGHRS, CDR2 YFSETQ. This CDR3 region has 16 residues. In nucleotides, the CDR3 is TGCGCCAGCAGCACGACAGGGGGCTCAGCTGGAAACACCATATATTTT. Its protein is CASSTTGGSAGNTIYF.

DNA for the CDR3: TGTGCCAGCGATTTGGGGAAATCACCCCTCCACTTT. Translating it yields CASDLGKSPLHF. V is TRBV14 and J is TRBJ1-6; no reliable D call. This CDR3 contains 12 residues. The V gene's germline CDR1 is SGHDN and CDR2 FVKESK. V lost 8 bases and J 10 bases, leaving 12 bases between the germline ends.

This sequence joins TRBV24-1 and TRBJ2-2; TRBD1 or TRBD2 may be the D gene (5 bases each). In germline, CDR1 is KGHDR, CDR2 SFDVKD. Trimming stripped 12 bases from V and 4 bases from J, with 23 bases between. There are 16 residues in the CDR3. The CDR3 here is CAPCPPGLGTTGELFF. DNA of the CDR3: TGTGCCCCCTGTCCCCCCGGACTGGGGACCACCGGGGAGCTGTTTTTT.

The table lists this clone with a count of one. The chain carries TRBV6-5 and TRBJ2-7, with 9 bases identical to TRBD2. Germline CDR1 is MNHEY and CDR2 is SVGAGI. CDR3 length: 13 residues. V lost 6 bases, J lost 3 bases, and 3 bases stayed unmatched. The DNA for the CDR3 is TGTGCCAGCAGCTTAGCGGGAGACTACGAGCAGTACTTC. Its protein product is CASSLAGDYEQYF.

The chain uses TRBV18 and TRBJ2-1, with TRBD2 matching over 13 bases. In germline, CDR1 is KGHSH, CDR2 LQKENI. Trimming took 3 bases from V and 12 from J; bases not matched to a gene: 11. This CDR3 has 16 amino acids. The CDR3 nucleotides are TGTGCCAGCTCACCCCAAGGGACTAGCGGGGCGGTCGGGCAGTTCTTC. Translated, it gives CASSPQGTSGAVGQFF.

This clone was picked up many times. V gene TRBV19 combines with J gene TRBJ2-1, with 9 bases that match TRBD1. The germline V gene encodes CDR1 LNHDA and CDR2 SQIVND (reference sequence). The CDR3 contains 15 residues. The ends lost 5 bases at V and 9 bases at J; junction bases unmatched: 11. CDR3: CASSLGTGKGAEQFF. CDR3 nucleotides: TGTGCCAGTAGTCTCGGGACAGGGAAGGGGGCTGAGCAGTTCTTC.

V gene TRBV24-1 combines with J gene TRBJ1-4; TRBD1 is a possible D gene (6 bases). Trimming cost V 4 bases and J 5 bases, with 10 bases left between them. The CDR3 has 14 amino acids. The germline V gene has CDR1 KGHDR and CDR2 SFDVKD. The CDR3 coding sequence is TGTGCCACCAGTGACCCCGGACAGAATGAAAAACTGTTTTTT. Translating it yields CATSDPGQNEKLFF.

The chain links TRBV29-1 to TRBJ1-6; D is perhaps TRBD1 (5 bases). CDR1 and CDR2 from the germline V gene are SQVTM and ANQGSEA. V lost 5 bases and J 8 bases, leaving 13 bases between the germline ends. This CDR3 is built from 13 residues. The CDR3 reads CSVRQNGDSPLHF. The CDR3 bases are TGCAGCGTTAGACAGAATGGGGATTCACCCCTCCACTTT.

The chain is built from TRBV10-2 and TRBJ1-5; D gene unclear. The germline gives CDR1 WSHSY, CDR2 SAAADI. The CDR3 consists of 14 residues. Trimming shortened V by 6 bases and J by 6 bases, and 15 bases separated the two germline ends. The CDR3 sequence: CASRRAGVGQPQHF. The CDR3 nucleotides are TGCGCCAGCAGGAGGGCCGGGGTCGGTCAGCCCCAGCATTTT.

This chain joins TRBV7-9 and TRBJ2-5; a weak D match, TRBD2 (5 bases). The CDR3 spans 14 residues. CDR1 SEHNR and CDR2 FQNEAQ come from the germline V gene (reference sequence). Deletions cut 4 bases from V and 4 bases from J, with 13 bases between. For the CDR3, the DNA is TGTGCCAGCAGCTCAAGTGGAGGTGGAGAGACCCAGTACTTC. Translating it yields CASSSSGGGETQYF.